This TCR beta chain emerged from a study of blood T cells in healthy people across ages. Study-wide results and limits: A roughly linear age-dependent decrease characterized TCR beta diversity per million T cells. CMV status of donors was unknown, possibly confounding expanded clonotype changes.

Using a J-beta primer mix together with a sample-barcoded 5' primer, a second PCR was run for roughly 7 to 11 cycles. Tags on each cDNA molecule came from a template-switch adaptor with 12 random nucleotides. TCRdb reanalysed the 5' RACE reads using MiXCR and keeps one entry per CDR3 protein. The sample lists fewer than 700,000 distinct CDR3 sequences, around 48% occurring once. With regard to this clonotype: Its antigen is not identified.

This CDR3 has 15 residues. CDR1 and CDR2 (germline): SQVTM, ANQGSEA. Germline trimming cut 6 bases from V and 4 bases from J; bases unmatched to any gene: 9. The TCR was taken from an older man in good health. The source material was blood. V usage is TRBV29-1 and J usage is TRBJ2-3, with 11 bases fitting TRBD2. CDR3: CSVPGTSGHADTQYF. The DNA for the CDR3 is TGCAGCGTCCCCGGGACTAGCGGACATGCAGATACGCAGTATTTT.